The 28 T cell receptor beta chains reported below all come from one sample, sequenced in a study of T cell responses to AZD1222 COVID-19 vaccine. This table comes from immunoSEQ multiplex PCR, and its TCRdb copy is limited to in-frame clones, with some not included. The sample has some 150,000 clones; about 95% are singletons. Sequenced material: peripheral blood, taken on day 0 of AZD1222 vaccination. These receptors were obtained from an adult in good health.

This clone was observed a single time. The J gene is TRBJ1-2, the V gene TRBV3-1 (or the pseudogene TRBV3-2), with a weak D call TRBD1 (6 bases). CDR3 size: 14 residues. The germline V and J ends were trimmed by 4 bases and 4 bases, with 13 bases remaining between them. Germline V gene sequence: CDR1 LGHDT, CDR2 YNNKEL (reference sequence). This chain's CDR3 is CASSPRQGLYGYTF. The CDR3 DNA is TGTGCCAGCAGCCCTAGGCAGGGGCTCTATGGCTACACCTTC.

The chain carries TRBV5-1 and TRBJ1-2; D ambiguous. The V gene's germline CDR1 is SGHRS and CDR2 YFSETQ. The CDR3 has 16 residues. The V end lost 0 bases, the J end lost 0 bases, and 12 bases lay between the germline ends. CDR3 protein: CASSLVQRRPNYGYTF. In DNA, the CDR3 is TGCGCCAGCAGCTTGGTACAGCGTCGACCTAACTATGGCTACACCTTC.

The chain joins TRBV7-6 to TRBJ2-5; D gene unclear. The CDR3 runs 14 residues. CDR1 and CDR2 from the germline V gene are SGHVS and FNYEAQ. The V end was cut by 8 bases, the J end by 2 bases, with 15 bases between. The chain's CDR3 is CASSPEWKQETQYF. The CDR3, as DNA: TGTGCCAGCTCCCCCGAGTGGAAACAAGAGACCCAGTACTTC.

The chain joins TRBV6-6 to TRBJ1-4; no definite D call. Germline loops: CDR1 MNHNY, CDR2 SVGAGI (reference sequence). This CDR3 is 13 amino acids long. V lost 2 bases, J lost 8 bases, and 9 bases lay in between. For the CDR3, the DNA is TGTGCCAGCAGTTACAGCGTGTGGGAAAAACTGTTTTTT. Translated, it gives CASSYSVWEKLFF.

This chain links TRBV5-4 with TRBJ2-3; TRBD2 aligns across 11 bases. Germline V gives CDR1 SGHNT, CDR2 YYREEE (reference sequence). Trimming removed 3 bases from V and 0 bases from J; junction bases left unmatched: 0. This CDR3 has 15 residues. The CDR3 loop reads CASSSSGGSTDTQYF. The CDR3 DNA follows: TGTGCCAGCAGCTCTAGCGGGGGGAGCACAGATACGCAGTATTTT.

This chain joins TRBV3-1 (or the pseudogene TRBV3-2) and TRBJ2-1; tentative D call: TRBD2 (6 bases). Trimming cost V 1 base and J 5 bases, with 24 bases left between them. Germline loops: CDR1 LGHDT, CDR2 YNNKEL (reference sequence). CDR3 length: 19 residues. The CDR3 protein is CASSQVAGIHYNIDNEQFF. The CDR3 nucleotides are TGTGCCAGCAGCCAAGTGGCGGGGATTCATTATAATATCGACAATGAGCAGTTCTTC.

V gene TRBV15 combines with J gene TRBJ2-2; 12 nucleotides agree with TRBD2. The junction had 9 bases not matched to a gene; V was cut back by 5 bases and J by 5 bases. This CDR3 has 17 amino acids. Germline V gives CDR1 LNHNV, CDR2 YYDKDF (reference sequence). This CDR3 reads CATSGRTTSGRTGELFF. The CDR3 DNA is TGTGCCACCAGCGGAAGAACGACTAGCGGGAGAACCGGGGAGCTGTTTTTT.

The gene calls are TRBV24-1 and TRBJ2-1, with D tentatively TRBD1 (6 bases). The CDR3 has 13 amino acids. V shed 8 bases and J shed 5 bases, with 12 bases lying between them. CDR1 and CDR2 (germline): KGHDR, SFDVKD. CDR3 loop: CATTDRSDNEQFF. The DNA for the CDR3 is TGTGCCACCACGGACAGATCGGACAATGAGCAGTTCTTC.

The V gene is TRBV12-5, the J gene TRBJ2-1; 7 bases line up with TRBD2. There are 14 residues in the CDR3. From germline, CDR1 is LGHNT and CDR2 FRNRAP. The V segment lost 1 base and the J segment 6 bases; nucleotides outside the gene matches: 3. CDR3 protein: CASGLASGGNEQFF. For the CDR3, the DNA is TGTGCTAGTGGTTTGGCCTCGGGGGGCAATGAGCAGTTCTTC.

By proportion, this clone is medium-sized (0.01 to 0.1%). The chain links TRBV28 to TRBJ1-6, with 7 bases lining up with TRBD1. The CDR3 is 16 residues long. Germline V CDR1 and CDR2: MDHEN, SYDVKM. Unmatched junction bases numbered 8, after V lost 5 bases and J lost 4 bases. The CDR3 DNA sequence: TGTGCCAGCAGTCCAGCTAGGGACAGTTATAATTCACCCCTCCACTTT. It yields the protein CASSPARDSYNSPLHF.

V is TRBV3-1 (or the pseudogene TRBV3-2) and J is TRBJ2-1; TRBD1 matches at 9 bases. This CDR3 has 18 residues. After removal of 1 base from V and 6 bases from J, the junction contained 13 bases not matched to a gene. Germline V gene lookup returns CDR1 LGHDT and CDR2 YNNKEL (reference sequence). CDR3 sequence reads: CASSQVEWGQGAVNEQFF. The CDR3, as DNA: TGTGCCAGCAGCCAAGTAGAGTGGGGACAGGGTGCTGTCAATGAGCAGTTCTTC.

This rearrangement joins TRBV12-3 or TRBV12-4 to TRBJ1-5; 9 bases are shared with TRBD1. J lost 15 bases, V lost 8 bases, and 14 bases had no gene match. CDR3 length: 13 amino acids. The CDR3 sequence is CASEGQGDLLAHF. Here the CDR3 DNA reads TGTGCCAGCGAGGGACAGGGCGACCTTTTAGCGCATTTT.

The chain combines TRBV20-1 with TRBJ2-3; D is ambiguous. CDR1 and CDR2 from the germline V gene are DFQATT and SNEGSKA (reference sequence). V lost 5 bases and J 6 bases, leaving 9 bases between the germline ends. The CDR3 extends over 11 amino acids. CDR3 sequence (DNA): TGCAGTGCTGCCCACTACGATACGCAGTATTTT. It codes for CSAAHYDTQYF.

The CDR3 DNA reads as TGTGCCAGCAGTTACGACGGGACCATATATTTT. It translates to CASSYDGTIYF. This chain uses TRBV6-5 with TRBJ1-3, with unresolved D. The CDR3 runs 11 residues. The ends were cut back, 2 bases at V and 10 bases at J, with 6 bases in the middle. Germline CDR1 and CDR2: MNHEY and SVGAGI.

The chain uses TRBV7-9 and TRBJ2-1, with TRBD1 identical over 7 bases. Trimming at V came to 1 base and at J to 3 bases, leaving 3 bases not matched to a gene. CDR1 is SEHNR and CDR2 is FQNEAQ in the germline V gene (reference sequence). The CDR3 contains 15 residues. The CDR3, as DNA: TGTGCCAGCAGCTTAGGACAGGGTGGCTACAATGAGCAGTTCTTC. Translation gives CASSLGQGGYNEQFF.

The genes are TRBV30 and TRBJ1-2; the D gene is possibly TRBD1 (6 bases). CDR1 and CDR2 from the germline V gene are GTSNPN and SVGIG (reference sequence). V dropped 7 bases and J dropped 8 bases, with 11 bases sitting between them. The CDR3 extends over 10 amino acids. CDR3 sequence: CAFWGGGYTF. CDR3 DNA: TGTGCCTTCTGGGGGGGCGGCTACACCTTC.

The rearrangement joins TRBV19 to TRBJ1-6, with 9 bases fitting TRBD1. CDR1 is LNHDA and CDR2 is SQIVND in the germline V gene (reference sequence). The J segment lost 9 bases and the V segment lost 6 bases, leaving 3 bases of the junction unmatched. The CDR3 runs to 13 residues. For the CDR3, the DNA is TGTGCCAGTAGGCTGGACAGGGGTTCACCCCTCCACTTT. As protein: CASRLDRGSPLHF.

This clone occurred once. The chain employs TRBV7-6 and TRBJ1-3; D remains ambiguous. V lost 2 bases to trimming and J lost 0 bases, with 11 bases between them. Germline V gene data show CDR1 as SGHVS and CDR2 as FNYEAQ. The CDR3 sequence is 16 residues long. The CDR3 here is CASSLPPGNSGNTIYF. The CDR3 DNA is TGTGCCAGCAGCTTACCGCCCGGGAACTCTGGAAACACCATATATTTT.

DNA for the CDR3: TGTGCCAGCAGCGTAGAGGCTAGCGGGAACACCGGGGAGCTGTTTTTT. Its translation is CASSVEASGNTGELFF. The V call is TRBV9, the J call TRBJ2-2; 7 nucleotides line up with TRBD2. V shed 0 bases, J shed 1 base, and the junction held 3 bases outside the gene matches. The CDR3 contains 16 residues. The germline V gene has CDR1 SGDLS and CDR2 YYNGEE.

This chain joins TRBV29-1 and TRBJ2-1; the match to TRBD2 covers 13 bases. The V gene's germline CDR1 is SQVTM and CDR2 ANQGSEA. The V and J ends lost 7 bases and 8 bases, in that order; junction bases with no gene match: 14. The CDR3 has 16 residues. The CDR3 DNA is TGCAGCGGGCTCGGACTAGCGGGAGTAGGAAGTGATGAGCAGTTCTTC. Its protein is CSGLGLAGVGSDEQFF.

The chain recombines TRBV30 with TRBJ2-1; a possible D gene is TRBD1 (5 bases). The V end was cut by 5 bases, the J end by 6 bases, with 17 bases between. This CDR3 has 14 amino acids. Germline V lookup: CDR1 GTSNPN, CDR2 SVGIG (reference sequence). CDR3 in amino acids: CAWPLGAMGNEQFF. The CDR3 nucleotides read TGTGCCTGGCCCCTAGGGGCCATGGGCAATGAGCAGTTCTTC.

This chain joins TRBV19 and TRBJ1-4, with a tentative D call TRBD1 (5 bases). The CDR3 runs to 14 residues. The germline gives CDR1 LNHDA, CDR2 SQIVND (reference sequence). The V and J ends lost 10 bases and 5 bases respectively, with 17 bases between them. The CDR3 protein is CATLPPGRNEKLFF. CDR3 DNA sequence: TGTGCCACGTTACCGCCAGGGAGGAATGAAAAACTGTTTTTT. Full variable domain (remainder filled in from reference TRBV19 and TRBJ1-4): DGGITQSPKYLFRKEGQNVTLSCEQNLNHDAMYWYRQDPGQGLRLIYYSQIVNDFQKGDIAEGYSVSREKKESFPLTVTSAQKNPTAFYLCATLPPGRNEKLFFGSGTQLSVL.

V is TRBV4-2 and J is TRBJ2-3; no firm D call. The germline gives CDR1 LGHNA, CDR2 YNFKEQ. V dropped 4 bases and J dropped 2 bases, with 10 bases sitting between them. This CDR3 comprises 14 residues. The DNA of the CDR3 is TGTGCCAGCAGCCGGCCCGGGCACACAGATACGCAGTATTTT. It translates to CASSRPGHTDTQYF.

The chain recombines TRBV10-1 with TRBJ2-4, with D maybe TRBD2 (5 bases). Between the trimmed V and J ends, which lost 2 bases and 0 bases, there was a span of 14 bases. The CDR3 contains 17 residues. The germline gives CDR1 WNHNN, CDR2 SYGVQD (reference sequence). CDR3 sequence (DNA): TGCGCCAGCAGTGAGGGGAGAATGGAGTTAGCCAAAAACATTCAGTACTTC. It translates to CASSEGRMELAKNIQYF.

The chain is built from TRBV11-2 and TRBJ2-5; 8 nucleotides agree with TRBD2. Trimming removed 4 bases from V and 5 bases from J; junction bases left unmatched: 9. This CDR3 region has 15 residues. Per germline, CDR1 SGHAT and CDR2 FQNNGV. The CDR3 reads CASSSGLAIKETQYF. The CDR3 DNA reads as TGTGCCAGCAGCTCTGGACTAGCCATTAAGGAGACCCAGTACTTC.

The CDR3: CASSQEMTGFYGYTF. In DNA form, the CDR3 reads TGTGCCAGCAGCCAAGAAATGACAGGGTTCTATGGCTACACCTTC. The V and J genes are TRBV4-2 and TRBJ1-2; 7 bases are shared with TRBD1. The ends lost 0 bases at V and 4 bases at J; junction bases unmatched: 5. There are 15 residues in the CDR3. Germline V gene sequence: CDR1 LGHNA, CDR2 YNFKEQ.

This rearrangement joins TRBV9 to TRBJ2-1; 10 nucleotides agree with TRBD2. CDR1 and CDR2 from the germline V gene are SGDLS and YYNGEE. Unmatched junction bases numbered 18, after V lost 6 bases and J lost 9 bases. The CDR3 has 17 amino acids. The CDR3 region has the DNA TGTGCCAGCACCGCCCCGGGACTAGCGCGTGGGTCAGGTGAGCAGTTCTTC. Translating gives CASTAPGLARGSGEQFF.

This chain uses TRBV5-1 with TRBJ2-1, with 10 bases identical to TRBD2. With 3 bases clipped from V and 7 bases from J, the junction kept 7 bases outside the gene matches. Germline-derived CDR1 and CDR2 are SGHRS and YFSETQ. The CDR3 is 15 amino acids. CDR3 in DNA: TGCGCCAGCAGCTCAGCGGGAGGGCCTAGAAATGAGCAGTTCTTC. It encodes CASSSAGGPRNEQFF.